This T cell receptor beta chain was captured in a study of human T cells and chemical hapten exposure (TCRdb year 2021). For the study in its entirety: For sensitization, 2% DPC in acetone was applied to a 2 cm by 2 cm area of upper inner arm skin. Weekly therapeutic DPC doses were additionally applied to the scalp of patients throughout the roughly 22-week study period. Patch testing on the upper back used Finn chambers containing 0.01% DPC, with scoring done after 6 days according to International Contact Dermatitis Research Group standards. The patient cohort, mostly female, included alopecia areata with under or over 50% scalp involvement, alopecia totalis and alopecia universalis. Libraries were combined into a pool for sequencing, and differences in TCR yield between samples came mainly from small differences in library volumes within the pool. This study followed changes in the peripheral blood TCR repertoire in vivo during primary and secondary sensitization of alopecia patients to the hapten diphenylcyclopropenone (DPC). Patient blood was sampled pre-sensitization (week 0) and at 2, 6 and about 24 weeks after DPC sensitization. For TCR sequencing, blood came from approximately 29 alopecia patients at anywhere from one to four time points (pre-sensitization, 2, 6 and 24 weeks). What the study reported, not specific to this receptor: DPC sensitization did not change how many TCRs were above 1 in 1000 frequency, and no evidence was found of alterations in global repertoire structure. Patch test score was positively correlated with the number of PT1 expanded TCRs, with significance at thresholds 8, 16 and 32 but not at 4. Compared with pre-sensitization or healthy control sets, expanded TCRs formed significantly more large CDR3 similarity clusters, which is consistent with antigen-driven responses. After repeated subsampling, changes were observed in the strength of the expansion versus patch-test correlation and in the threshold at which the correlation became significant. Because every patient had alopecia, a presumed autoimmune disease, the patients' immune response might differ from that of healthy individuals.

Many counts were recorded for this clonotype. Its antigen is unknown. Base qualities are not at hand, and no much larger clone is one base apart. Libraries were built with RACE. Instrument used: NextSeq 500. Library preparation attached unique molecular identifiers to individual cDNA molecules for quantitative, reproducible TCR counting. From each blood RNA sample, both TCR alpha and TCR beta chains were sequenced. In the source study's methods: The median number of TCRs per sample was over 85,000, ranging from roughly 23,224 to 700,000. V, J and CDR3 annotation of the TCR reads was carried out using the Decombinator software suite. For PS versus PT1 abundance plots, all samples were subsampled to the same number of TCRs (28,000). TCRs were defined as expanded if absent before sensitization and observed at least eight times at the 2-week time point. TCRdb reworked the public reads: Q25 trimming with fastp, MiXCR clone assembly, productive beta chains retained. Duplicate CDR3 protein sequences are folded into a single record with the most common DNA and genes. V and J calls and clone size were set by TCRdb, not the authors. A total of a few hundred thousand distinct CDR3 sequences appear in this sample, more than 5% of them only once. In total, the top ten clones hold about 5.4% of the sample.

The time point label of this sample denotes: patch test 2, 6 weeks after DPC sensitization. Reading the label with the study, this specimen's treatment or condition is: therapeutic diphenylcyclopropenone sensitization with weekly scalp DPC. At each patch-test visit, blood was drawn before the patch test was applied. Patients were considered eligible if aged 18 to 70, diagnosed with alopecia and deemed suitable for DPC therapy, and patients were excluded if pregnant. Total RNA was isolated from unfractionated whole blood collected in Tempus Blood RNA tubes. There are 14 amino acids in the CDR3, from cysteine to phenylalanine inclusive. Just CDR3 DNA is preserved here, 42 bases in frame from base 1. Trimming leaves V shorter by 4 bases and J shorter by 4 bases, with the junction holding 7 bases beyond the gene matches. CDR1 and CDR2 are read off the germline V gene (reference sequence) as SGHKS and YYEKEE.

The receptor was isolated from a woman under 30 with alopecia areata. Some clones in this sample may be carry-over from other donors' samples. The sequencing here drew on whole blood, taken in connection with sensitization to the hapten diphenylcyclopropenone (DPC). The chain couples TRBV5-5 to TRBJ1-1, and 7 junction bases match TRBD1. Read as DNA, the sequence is TGTGCCAGCAGCACGACAGGGCGGGGCACTGAAGCTTTCTTT. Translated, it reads CASSTTGRGTEAFF.